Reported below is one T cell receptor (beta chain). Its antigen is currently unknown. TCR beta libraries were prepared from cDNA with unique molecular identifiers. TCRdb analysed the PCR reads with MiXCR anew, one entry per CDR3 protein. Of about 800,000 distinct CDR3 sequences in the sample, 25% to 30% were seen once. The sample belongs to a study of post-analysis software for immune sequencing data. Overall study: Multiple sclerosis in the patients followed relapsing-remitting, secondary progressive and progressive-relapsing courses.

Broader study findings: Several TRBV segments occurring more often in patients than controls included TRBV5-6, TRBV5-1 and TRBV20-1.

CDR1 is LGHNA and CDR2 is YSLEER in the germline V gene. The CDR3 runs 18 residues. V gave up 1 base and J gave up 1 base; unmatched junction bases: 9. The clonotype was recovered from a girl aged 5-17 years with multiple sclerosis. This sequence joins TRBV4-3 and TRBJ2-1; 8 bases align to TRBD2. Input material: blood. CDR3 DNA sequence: TGCGCCAGCAGCCAAGGCTGGAGCGGGGGAGTTTCCTACAATGAGCAGTTCTTC. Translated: CASSQGWSGGVSYNEQFF.